This TCR beta chain was sequenced during a study of radiation and T cells in renal cell carcinoma. Sequenced by immunoSEQ multiplex PCR; TCRdb stores in-frame clones only, minus some. The table lists just under 80,000 clones, roughly 85% of them singletons. CDR3 length equals 13 residues. Germline assignment: CDR1 MNHNY and CDR2 SVGAGI (reference sequence). V lost 6 bases, J lost 11 bases, and 19 bases lay in between. Whole-study results and caveats: From baseline, blood top tumor clonotypes peaked at 2 weeks post-radiation.

To note about this clone: Its antigen is not identified.

Regarding time point: blood 2 weeks post-SBRT. As to treatment: 15 Gy SBRT to primary tumor, nephrectomy 4 weeks later. Blood was sampled at baseline, 2 weeks and 4 weeks after SBRT. Clear cell pathology was present in this patient's renal cell carcinoma. V is TRBV6-6 and J is TRBJ2-5, with D perhaps TRBD1 (5 bases). The sample was blood, taken from a patient whose treatment included radiotherapy and nephrectomy. The origin of this receptor is a woman aged 45-65 years with renal cell carcinoma. The CDR3 spells CASRSLGRAGQYF. As DNA, the CDR3 is TGTGCCAGCAGATCCCTAGGCAGGGCTGGTCAGTACTTC.